This TCR beta chain was captured by sequencing in a study of CD8 T cells in Susac syndrome. Germline CDR1 reads SGHVS; CDR2 reads FQNEAQ. V lost 0 bases to trimming and J lost 0 bases, with 16 bases between them. The CDR3 totals 18 residues. With random hexamers, 0.5 to 1 ug RNA was reverse transcribed. TCRdb re-called the immunoSEQ multiplex PCR reads with MiXCR, one entry per CDR3 protein. The data hold roughly 200,000 distinct CDR3 sequences, with around 93% observed a single time. Sequenced: CD4+ T cells from PBMCs. The chain joins TRBV7-8 to TRBJ2-3; possible D gene TRBD2, 6 bases. This sequence originates from a human donor with multiple sclerosis. Here the CDR3 reads CASSLARAGWSSTDTQYF. In DNA form, the CDR3 reads TGTGCCAGCAGCTTAGCTCGGGCGGGGTGGAGTAGCACAGATACGCAGTATTTT.